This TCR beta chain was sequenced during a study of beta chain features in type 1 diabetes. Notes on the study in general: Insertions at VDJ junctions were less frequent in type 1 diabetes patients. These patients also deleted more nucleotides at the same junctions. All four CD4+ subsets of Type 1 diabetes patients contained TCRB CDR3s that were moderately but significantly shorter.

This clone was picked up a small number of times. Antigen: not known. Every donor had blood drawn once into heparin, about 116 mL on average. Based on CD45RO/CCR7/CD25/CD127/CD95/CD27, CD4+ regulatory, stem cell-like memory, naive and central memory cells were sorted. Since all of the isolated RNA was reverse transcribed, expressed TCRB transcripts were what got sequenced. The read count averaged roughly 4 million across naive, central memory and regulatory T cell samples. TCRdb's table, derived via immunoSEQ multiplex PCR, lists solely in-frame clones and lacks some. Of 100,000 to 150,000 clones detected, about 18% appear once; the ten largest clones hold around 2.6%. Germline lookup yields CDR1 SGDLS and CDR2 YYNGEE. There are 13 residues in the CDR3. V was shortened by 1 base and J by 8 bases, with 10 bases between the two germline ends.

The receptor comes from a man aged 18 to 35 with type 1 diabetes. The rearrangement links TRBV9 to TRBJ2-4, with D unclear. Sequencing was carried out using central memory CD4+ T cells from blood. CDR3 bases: TGTGCCAGCAGCGTAAGGACGCCGGACATTCAGTACTTC. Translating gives CASSVRTPDIQYF.